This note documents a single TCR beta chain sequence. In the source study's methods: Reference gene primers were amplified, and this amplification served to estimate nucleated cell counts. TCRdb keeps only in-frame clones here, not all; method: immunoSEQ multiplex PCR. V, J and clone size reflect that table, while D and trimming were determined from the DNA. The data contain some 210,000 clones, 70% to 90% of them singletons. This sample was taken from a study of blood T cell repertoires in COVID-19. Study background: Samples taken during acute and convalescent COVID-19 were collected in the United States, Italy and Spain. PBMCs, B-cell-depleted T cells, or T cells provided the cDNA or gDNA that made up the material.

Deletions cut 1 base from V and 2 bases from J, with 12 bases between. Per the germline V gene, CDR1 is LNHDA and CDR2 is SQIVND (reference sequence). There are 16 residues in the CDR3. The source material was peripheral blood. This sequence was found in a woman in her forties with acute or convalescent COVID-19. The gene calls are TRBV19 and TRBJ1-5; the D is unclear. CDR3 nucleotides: TGTGCCAGTAGTATAGGGGGAGAAAAGGGCAATCAGCCCCAGCATTTT. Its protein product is CASSIGGEKGNQPQHF.